The 13 T cell receptor beta chains below all came from one sample that was sequenced in a study of T-cell reconstitution after alpha-beta-depleted transplantation in children. Using unique molecular identifiers, the investigators prepared the TCRbeta library. TCRdb passed the PCR reads through MiXCR, listing each CDR3 protein once. The profile shows some 460,000 distinct CDR3 sequences, 16% of them singletons. The source material was PBMCs, mostly from graft donor cells, sampled 360 days after TCRalphabeta/CD19-depleted stem cell transplant. Receptors originate from a boy under two years old who had a stem cell transplant for Wiskott-Aldrich syndrome, so the T cells may come from the graft donor.

The chain has TRBV7-8 and TRBJ1-2, with 7 bases aligning to TRBD1. Per germline, CDR1 SGHVS and CDR2 FQNEAQ. Unmatched junction bases numbered 15, after V lost 5 bases and J lost 3 bases. The CDR3 covers 17 residues. In nucleotides, the CDR3 is TGTGCCAGCAGCCTCCCCGGGACAGTCATCAGCGACTATGGCTACACCTTC. As protein: CASSLPGTVISDYGYTF.

This clonotype was counted a few times. The chain couples TRBV7-2 to TRBJ2-3; 13 bases are a match to TRBD2. The CDR3 totals 16 residues. CDR1 SGHTA and CDR2 FQGNSA come from the germline V gene. V lost 5 bases and J lost 5; bases outside the gene matches: 7. For the CDR3, the DNA is TGTGCCAGCAGCCTTACTAGCGGGAGGGCCAGAGATACGCAGTATTTT. It codes for CASSLTSGRARDTQYF.

The CDR3 loop reads CSVSGKGRSNEQYF. The CDR3 DNA is TGCAGCGTTTCTGGGAAGGGGAGGTCTAACGAGCAGTACTTC. This chain connects TRBV29-1 to TRBJ2-7; possibly TRBD2 for D (6 bases). V lost 5 bases and J lost 5, with 19 bases in between. Germline values: CDR1 SQVTM, CDR2 ANQGSEA. This CDR3 contains 14 residues.

A few counts support this clonotype. A single base separates this from a much larger clone, so it may be a read error. The gene calls are TRBV5-1 and TRBJ2-1; TRBD2 might be the D (5 bases). Germline V CDR1 and CDR2: SGHRS, YFSETQ. The CDR3 is made up of 11 amino acids. CDR3 bases: TGCGTCAGCAGCGGCTACAATGAGCAGTTCTTC. Residues: CVSSGYNEQFF.

V is TRBV20-1 and J is TRBJ2-2; D remains unclear. V lost 5 bases, J lost 6 bases, and 7 bases lay in between. The CDR3 consists of 11 residues. Looked up from germline, CDR1 is DFQATT and CDR2 is SNEGSKA (reference sequence). As DNA, the CDR3 is TGCAGTGCTTCAGACGCCGGGGAGCTGTTTTTT. Its translation is CSASDAGELFF.

This clonotype was counted a few times. V and J are TRBV6-6 and TRBJ2-7, with 8 nucleotides matching TRBD1. Germline trimming cut 8 bases from V and 5 bases from J; bases unmatched to any gene: 5. This CDR3 has 12 amino acids. Germline V gene data show CDR1 as MNHNY and CDR2 as SVGAGI (reference sequence). The CDR3 sequence is CASGLQGDEQYF. DNA for the CDR3: TGTGCCAGCGGACTACAGGGGGACGAGCAGTACTTC.

This chain uses TRBV20-1 with TRBJ2-4, with 8 bases fitting TRBD1. V lost 1 base and J lost 0; bases outside the gene matches: 8. Looked up from germline, CDR1 is DFQATT and CDR2 is SNEGSKA (reference sequence). The CDR3 spans 17 residues. The DNA for the CDR3 is TGCAGTGCTAGAGGTTATGGACAGGGAGTAGCCAAAAACATTCAGTACTTC. The encoded protein is CSARGYGQGVAKNIQYF.

This clonotype was observed a handful of times. This chain uses TRBV24-1 with TRBJ2-1, with 12 bases that match TRBD1. Germline V lookup: CDR1 KGHDR, CDR2 SFDVKD. After removal of 9 bases from V and 5 bases from J, the junction contained 1 base not matched to a gene. This CDR3 has 13 amino acids. The CDR3 reads CATGTGGHNEQFF. The CDR3 DNA is TGTGCCACCGGGACAGGGGGCCACAATGAGCAGTTCTTC.

This clonotype was counted between two and nine times. The chain links TRBV6-4 to TRBJ1-1; TRBD1 matches at 10 bases. The CDR3 loop spans 17 amino acids. In germline, CDR1 is MRHNA, CDR2 SNTAGT. The junction had 10 bases not matched to a gene; V was cut back by 6 bases and J by 0 bases. In DNA, the CDR3 is TGTGCCAGCAGCCGGACAGGGGGTTCGGCCTTGAACACTGAAGCTTTCTTT. This sequence encodes CASSRTGGSALNTEAFF.

This sequence joins TRBV4-1 and TRBJ1-6; TRBD1 matches at 8 bases. In germline, CDR1 is MGHRA, CDR2 YSYEKL. The CDR3 totals 15 residues. After removal of 0 bases from V and 8 bases from J, the junction contained 3 bases not matched to a gene. The CDR3 loop is CASSQETGGDSPLHF. DNA of the CDR3: TGCGCCAGCAGCCAAGAAACAGGGGGGGATTCACCCCTCCACTTT.

The CDR3 nucleotides read TGCAGTGCTACCCTTATGACAGAAAACTATGGCTACACCTTC. Its translation: CSATLMTENYGYTF. This chain links TRBV20-1 with TRBJ1-2, with D perhaps TRBD1 (5 bases). Germline lookup yields CDR1 DFQATT and CDR2 SNEGSKA (reference sequence). The V end was cut by 4 bases, the J end by 2 bases, with 14 bases between. This CDR3 spans 14 amino acids.

The V gene is TRBV30, the J gene TRBJ2-1, with a possible D match to TRBD2 (5 bases). Germline V gives CDR1 GTSNPN, CDR2 SVGIG (reference sequence). The CDR3 spans 17 residues. Between the trimmed V and J ends, which lost 0 bases and 1 base, there was a span of 16 bases. In DNA, the CDR3 is TGTGCCTGGAGTGTACTCCCGGGGAGAGGGTCCTACAATGAGCAGTTCTTC. Translation: CAWSVLPGRGSYNEQFF.

The rearrangement joins TRBV12-3 or TRBV12-4 to TRBJ1-5; tentative D call: TRBD1 (5 bases). V shed 8 bases and J shed 4 bases, with 18 bases lying between them. This CDR3 is 15 amino acids long. CDR3 sequence: CASQSGGKGNQPQHF. CDR3 DNA: TGTGCCAGCCAGTCGGGGGGAAAGGGGAATCAGCCCCAGCATTTT.